Sequencing of this TCR beta chain was carried out in a study of shared clonotypes between healthy human individuals (dated by TCRdb to 2019 to 2021). Context from the whole study: Two women and a few men aged 18 to 49 years were included in the cohort. The study deeply sequenced blood TCR repertoires of about 5 healthy adults to estimate repertoire size and the extent of clonotype sharing between individuals. Different laboratories and diverse techniques were used to prepare libraries and sequence TCR repertoires, to increase sequencing depth and limit assay-specific biases. Per donor, leukapheresis produced somewhere between about 0.9 and 9.5 billion PBMCs.

The donors were healthy, HIV-negative adults who had no recently reported acute infections or vaccinations. Only Caucasian adults living in Nashville, Tennessee, USA were represented among the donors. In the unsorted samples, 70 million to 95 million PBMCs were counted, and genomic DNA was extracted using the QIAamp DNA Blood Mini kit. Blood was collected by leukapheresis, and PBMCs were isolated by Ficoll-Histopaque density gradient centrifugation and then cryopreserved in liquid nitrogen vapor phase. Counted from cysteine to phenylalanine, this CDR3 has 14 amino acids. Only CDR3 DNA is held: 42 bases, read in frame from base 1. CDR1 SEHNR and CDR2 FQNEAQ are derived from the germline V gene (reference sequence). V is pared back by 2 bases and J by 7 bases, with 12 bases lying between the germline termini. Results and caveats for the whole study, not just this receptor: Because the study included a small number of donors, the genetic and exposure-history diversity represented was limited. Only blood was sampled, and tissue TCR repertoires likely differ from those in blood. Pairwise subsampling led to the expectation that sequencing depth would affect the degree of clonotype sharing among donors.

TCR CDR3 regions were amplified from genomic DNA by multiplex PCR using the deep immunoSEQ assay. Extracted genomic DNA from each cell subset was distributed evenly across all wells of several immunoSEQ 96-well plates, and each plate was treated as a replicate. For unsorted PBMC, roughly 0.3 ug genomic DNA, equal to roughly 32,000 T cell genomes, was loaded into each replicate PCR. Unsorted PBMC genomic DNA was sequenced across ten immunoSEQ deep assay plates. The purified libraries were quantified using a Qubit 3.0 fluorometer, sized with a Bioanalyzer 2100, and then quantified again using the KAPA Library Quantification kit. Every immunoSEQ 96-well plate was sequenced on a separate single-read 150-cycle Illumina NextSeq 550 flow cell. As for how the authors treated the data: Because the immunoSEQ output held only junctional sequences and lacked quality scores, the filtering could not match the filtering applied to full-length reads. Sequences were annotated with PyIR, a Python wrapper for IgBLAST v1.9, using IMGT germline references to assign V/J genes and CDR3. Any read was removed if the V/J assignment was weak (E-value above 1e-6), the CDR3 was missing, or the read contained stop codons, out-of-frame junctions, or ambiguous translated residues. V3J clonotypes were defined as sequences sharing the same inferred V gene, J gene, and CDR3 amino acid sequence. To compute the percentage overlap between repertoires, the number of shared unique clonotypes was divided by the size of the smaller repertoire. Richness of each repertoire was evaluated using RTK rarefaction, the Chao1 estimator, and Recon v2.1 estimates of unobserved clonotypes. This is the immuneACCESS table as TCRdb keeps it, with only in-frame sequences that have V and J called. A part of the clones is gone; compared with another copy, unresolved V genes explain less than half, and the rest is unexplained. V and J calls and clone size are given by that table; D and trimming were obtained from the DNA. Recorded for this sample are over 400,000 clones; more than 65% of them occurred a single time. 9.5% to 15% of the sample is held by the ten biggest clonotypes.

In the case of this clone: There is no known antigen for this receptor. Base qualities are missing; no much larger clone stands one base away.

Sequenced input: PBMCs. This receptor was identified in a woman aged 40 to 50 in good health. Some clones in this sample may be carry-over from other donors' samples. The chain was built from TRBV7-9 and TRBJ2-1; TRBD2 might be the D gene, on 7 matching bases. Read as DNA, the sequence is TGTGCCAGCAGCTTATCGGGGGGCAAAAATGAGCAGTTCTTC. Protein translation: CASSLSGGKNEQFF.